This passage covers 28 T cell receptor beta chains from one sample sequenced in a study of blood T cell repertoires in COVID-19. The data were produced by immunoSEQ multiplex PCR, yet TCRdb's version contains in-frame clones alone and is incomplete. The sample contains about 120,000 clones, about 88% of which appear only once. What was sequenced was peripheral blood. These receptors all stem from a woman at least 80 years old with acute or convalescent COVID-19.

The V call is TRBV18, the J call TRBJ1-4; perhaps TRBD1 as D (6 bases). The germline CDR1 and CDR2 sequences are KGHSH and LQKENI. This CDR3 is built from 14 residues. V was clipped by 3 bases and J by 7 bases, with 12 bases between them. The CDR3 DNA follows: TGTGCCAGCTCACCGGTACAGGGACGTGAAAAACTGTTTTTT. This gives the protein CASSPVQGREKLFF.

The rearrangement joins TRBV5-6 to TRBJ2-2; 9 bases are a match to TRBD2. Germline lookup yields CDR1 SGHDT and CDR2 YYEEEE. Trimming removed 4 bases from V and 6 bases from J; junction bases left unmatched: 10. The CDR3 spans 16 residues. In nucleotides, the CDR3 is TGTGCCAGCAGCAGTTTAGCGGGAGTCCCCCCCGGGGAGCTGTTTTTT. It specifies CASSSLAGVPPGELFF.

V is TRBV6-5 and J is TRBJ2-7, with 7 bases aligning to TRBD1. Trimming removed 6 bases from V and 5 bases from J; junction bases left unmatched: 7. Germline V gives CDR1 MNHEY, CDR2 SVGAGI. This CDR3 contains 13 residues. This CDR3 is CASSPLGGHEQYF. CDR3 bases: TGTGCCAGCAGCCCGCTAGGGGGCCACGAGCAGTACTTC.

CDR3 coding DNA: TGTGCCAGCAGCTCCCCTACCACCGGGGAGCTGTTTTTT. It codes for CASSSPTTGELFF. V is TRBV5-4 and J is TRBJ2-2; D remains ambiguous. Trimming pared 3 bases from V and 4 bases from J, leaving 7 bases between. CDR1 and CDR2 (germline): SGHNT, YYREEE (reference sequence). The CDR3 covers 13 residues.

V usage is TRBV4-3 and J usage is TRBJ1-5; D not certain. Germline values: CDR1 LGHNA, CDR2 YSLEER. Trimming took 0 bases from V and 5 from J, leaving 5 bases between them. CDR3 length: 13 amino acids. CDR3 coding DNA: TGCGCCAGCAGCCAAGATCGGGATCAGCCCCAGCATTTT. Its translation: CASSQDRDQPQHF.

The rearrangement joins TRBV6-1 to TRBJ1-2; D gene ambiguous. CDR1 and CDR2 (germline): MNHNS, SASEGT. The CDR3 is made up of 15 amino acids. Trimming removed 2 bases from V and 7 bases from J, with 17 bases in between. CDR3 residues: CASSEHFRGTPGYTF. The DNA of the CDR3 is TGTGCCAGCAGTGAACATTTTCGGGGAACCCCTGGCTACACCTTC.

V is TRBV5-1 and J is TRBJ2-3, with 7 bases matching TRBD1. There are 15 residues in the CDR3. The J segment lost 5 bases and the V segment lost 1 base, leaving 7 bases of the junction unmatched. Germline V gene data show CDR1 as SGHRS and CDR2 as YFSETQ. The CDR3 region is CASSLTRGGGDTQYF. Written as DNA, the CDR3 is TGCGCCAGCAGCTTGACGCGAGGGGGCGGAGATACGCAGTATTTT.

The rearrangement joins TRBV28 to TRBJ2-1; D is possibly TRBD1 (6 bases). V was clipped by 3 bases and J by 2 bases, with 17 bases between them. The CDR3 is 17 residues long. The germline V gene encodes CDR1 MDHEN and CDR2 SYDVKM. Here the CDR3 reads CASSFLSARTAYNEQFF. In DNA form, the CDR3 reads TGTGCCAGCAGTTTTCTCAGTGCCAGGACAGCCTACAATGAGCAGTTCTTC.

The J gene is TRBJ1-4, the V gene TRBV15; D uncertain. The CDR3 is 14 residues long. The V gene's germline CDR1 is LNHNV and CDR2 YYDKDF (reference sequence). V was pared by 1 base and J by 3 bases, with 6 bases between. The CDR3 nucleotides are TGTGCCACCAGCAGAGGAGTGTCTAATGAAAAACTGTTTTTT. It codes for CATSRGVSNEKLFF. Supplemented by reference TRBV15 and TRBJ1-4, the full variable domain reads DAMVIQNPRYQVTQFGKPVTLSCSQTLNHNVMYWYQQKSSQAPKLLFHYYDKDFNNEADTPDNFQSRRPNTSFCFLDIRSPGLGDTAMYLCATSRGVSNEKLFFGSGTQLSVL.

This chain joins TRBV21-1 and TRBJ1-3; the table's D call, TRBD1, was not checked against the DNA. TRBV21-1 is reported as a pseudogene. The length of the CDR3 is 16 residues. As DNA, the CDR3 is TGTGCCAGCAGCAACCAATGGGACAGCTCTGGAAACACCATATATTTT. Amino acids: CASSNQWDSSGNTIYF.

The V gene is TRBV7-3, the J gene TRBJ2-2; D is uncertain. CDR1 and CDR2 (germline): SGHTA, FQGTGA. This CDR3 comprises 16 residues. V was pared by 3 bases and J by 0 bases, with 11 bases between. The CDR3 nucleotides are TGTGCCAGCAGCTTTCAACCAAGCGCGAACACCGGGGAGCTGTTTTTT. It is translated as CASSFQPSANTGELFF.

The chain is built from TRBV28 and TRBJ1-2; 11 bases fit TRBD1. The V and J ends lost 3 bases and 6 bases, in that order; junction bases with no gene match: 9. This CDR3 spans 16 amino acids. CDR1 is MDHEN and CDR2 is SYDVKM in the germline V gene. CDR3: CASSFPPGQGDNGYTF. The CDR3 DNA is TGTGCCAGCAGTTTCCCTCCGGGACAGGGGGACAATGGCTACACCTTC.

The chain is built from TRBV19 and TRBJ2-7, with a weak D call TRBD2 (5 bases). Germline CDR1 and CDR2: LNHDA and SQIVND (reference sequence). The V end was cut by 3 bases, the J end by 5 bases, with 14 bases between. This CDR3 comprises 14 residues. The CDR3 loop reads CASSMRTGSDEQYF. CDR3 DNA sequence: TGTGCCAGTAGTATGAGAACGGGGAGTGACGAGCAGTACTTC.

This clone was detected once. This sequence joins TRBV19 and TRBJ1-1; no firm D call. The CDR3 sequence is 13 residues long. The V gene's germline CDR1 is LNHDA and CDR2 SQIVND (reference sequence). Trimming took off 5 bases at V and 0 bases at J, with 7 bases between the two ends. DNA for the CDR3: TGTGCCAGTAGTCACGGGGTGAACACTGAAGCTTTCTTT. It encodes CASSHGVNTEAFF.

The chain carries TRBV7-9 and TRBJ1-1, with D tentatively TRBD1 (5 bases). Trimming pared 5 bases from V and 4 bases from J, leaving 14 bases between. CDR3 size: 14 residues. Looked up from germline, CDR1 is SEHNR and CDR2 is FQNEAQ (reference sequence). CDR3 coding DNA: TGTGCCAGCAGCCGCGGGGGGATTTTCACTGAAGCTTTCTTT. This encodes CASSRGGIFTEAFF.

V gene TRBV6-5 combines with J gene TRBJ1-3; D gene ambiguous. CDR1 is MNHEY, CDR2 SVGAGI, per germline. Trimming took off 6 bases at V and 0 bases at J, with 12 bases between the two ends. The CDR3 consists of 15 residues. CDR3 nucleotides: TGTGCCAGCAGGCCTGTCGGGGACTCTGGAAACACCATATATTTT. Its translation: CASRPVGDSGNTIYF.

V is TRBV19 and J is TRBJ2-1; possibly TRBD2 for D (6 bases). Germline-derived CDR1 and CDR2 are LNHDA and SQIVND (reference sequence). The V gene lost 7 bases and the J gene lost 2 bases, with 12 bases spanning the gap. This CDR3 region has 14 residues. The CDR3 coding sequence is TGTGCCAGTAAGGAGGGTGGGGCCTACAATGAGCAGTTCTTC. Its protein is CASKEGGAYNEQFF. The whole variable domain, remainder taken from reference TRBV19 and TRBJ2-1, is DGGITQSPKYLFRKEGQNVTLSCEQNLNHDAMYWYRQDPGQGLRLIYYSQIVNDFQKGDIAEGYSVSREKKESFPLTVTSAQKNPTAFYLCASKEGGAYNEQFFGPGTRLTVL.

This chain links TRBV5-4 with TRBJ1-5; 7 nucleotides match TRBD1. Germline CDR1 is SGHNT and CDR2 is YYREEE (reference sequence). With V trimmed by 4 bases and J by 6 bases, 1 base remained unmatched. The CDR3 loop spans 12 amino acids. CDR3 protein: CASSHRGQPQHF. In DNA form, the CDR3 reads TGTGCCAGCAGCCACAGGGGTCAGCCCCAGCATTTT.

The chain uses TRBV9 and TRBJ1-2; 7 nucleotides agree with TRBD1. The J segment lost 5 bases and the V segment lost 0 bases, leaving 13 bases of the junction unmatched. This CDR3 has 17 residues. Germline lookup yields CDR1 SGDLS and CDR2 YYNGEE. CDR3 sequence (DNA): TGTGCCAGCAGCGTAGACCAGTCGGGACAGAGGTATTATGGCTACACCTTC. Protein: CASSVDQSGQRYYGYTF. Together with reference TRBV9 and TRBJ1-2, the CDR3 gives the full variable domain: DSGVTQTPKHLITATGQRVTLRCSPRSGDLSVYWYQQSLDQGLQFLIQYYNGEERAKGNILERFSAQQFPDLHSELNLSSLELGDSALYFCASSVDQSGQRYYGYTFGSGTRLTVV.

J is TRBJ2-7 and V is TRBV7-9; D is uncertain. V was shortened by 5 bases and J by 3 bases, with 5 bases between the two germline ends. This CDR3 contains 11 residues. CDR1 and CDR2 (germline): SEHNR, FQNEAQ (reference sequence). CDR3 in amino acids: CASSASYEQYF. The CDR3 DNA reads as TGTGCCAGCAGCGCCAGCTACGAGCAGTACTTC.

The V gene is TRBV6-5, the J gene TRBJ1-6; possibly TRBD1 for D (6 bases). The CDR3 sequence is 15 residues long. The germline V gene encodes CDR1 MNHEY and CDR2 SVGAGI. With 3 bases removed from V and 9 bases from J, the gap between germline ends came to 15 bases. Here the CDR3 DNA reads TGTGCCAGCAGTTATGCGAGGGGGGGTGGTTCACCCCTCCACTTT. Translating it yields CASSYARGGGSPLHF.

This chain uses TRBV18 with TRBJ1-6; 11 bases align to TRBD1. Trimming cost V 6 bases and J 7 bases; bases outside gene matches: 5. The CDR3 loop spans 15 amino acids. Germline V CDR1 and CDR2: KGHSH, LQKENI. Here the CDR3 DNA reads TGTGCCAGCTCTCTTGGACAGGGGGCCAATTCACCCCTCCACTTT. This encodes CASSLGQGANSPLHF.

This rearrangement joins TRBV19 to TRBJ2-3; TRBD1 is a possible D gene (6 bases). Germline V lookup: CDR1 LNHDA, CDR2 SQIVND (reference sequence). The CDR3 length is 15 residues. Between the trimmed V and J ends, which lost 0 bases and 7 bases, there was a span of 14 bases. The CDR3 loop is CASSIDRQETHTQYF. The CDR3 nucleotides read TGTGCCAGTAGTATAGACAGACAGGAGACCCATACGCAGTATTTT.

The CDR3 DNA reads TGTGCCAGCAGAAAAACAGGGGGCAATGAGCAGTTCTTC. Its translation: CASRKTGGNEQFF. This chain links TRBV6-5 with TRBJ2-1, with 8 bases that match TRBD1. The CDR3 extends over 13 amino acids. Germline CDR1 MNHEY, CDR2 SVGAGI. V shed 6 bases, J shed 6 bases, and the junction held 4 bases outside the gene matches.

This chain joins TRBV5-1 and TRBJ2-5; no definite D call. Trimming shortened V by 0 bases and J by 1 base, and 4 bases separated the two germline ends. Germline-derived CDR1 and CDR2 are SGHRS and YFSETQ. CDR3 length equals 13 residues. The chain's CDR3 is CASSLASQETQYF. Written as DNA, the CDR3 is TGCGCCAGCAGCTTGGCCTCCCAAGAGACCCAGTACTTC.

V usage is TRBV5-1 and J usage is TRBJ2-1; the D gene is possibly TRBD1 (6 bases). The CDR3 length is 16 residues. Looked up from germline, CDR1 is SGHRS and CDR2 is YFSETQ. Between the trimmed V and J ends, which lost 0 bases and 1 base, there was a span of 11 bases. CDR3 region: CASSLVTGPSYNEQFF. CDR3 sequence (DNA): TGCGCCAGCAGCTTGGTAACAGGGCCTTCCTACAATGAGCAGTTCTTC.

The chain couples TRBV28 to TRBJ2-2, with a tentative D call TRBD1 (6 bases). Trimming left V 8 bases short and J 5 bases short, with 12 bases between. Germline loops: CDR1 MDHEN, CDR2 SYDVKM. CDR3 length: 13 residues. In DNA, the CDR3 is TGTGCCAGCGGGGGAACAGGGACCGGGGAGCTGTTTTTT. Translating it yields CASGGTGTGELFF.

This clone was recorded only once. The chain combines TRBV7-8 with TRBJ2-2, with 11 bases identical to TRBD2. Germline V gives CDR1 SGHVS, CDR2 FQNEAQ. The length of the CDR3 is 17 residues. J gave up 4 bases and V 4 bases, and 8 bases lay outside the gene matches. The CDR3 here is CASSSLTSGSITGELFF. In DNA, the CDR3 is TGTGCCAGCAGCTCACTAACTAGCGGGAGTATCACCGGGGAGCTGTTTTTT. The full variable domain, rest sourced from reference TRBV7-8 and TRBJ2-2, is GAGVSQSPRYKVAKRGQDVALRCDPISGHVSLFWYQQALGQGPEFLTYFQNEAQLDKSGLPSDRFFAERPEGSVSTLKIQRTQQEDSAVYLCASSSLTSGSITGELFFGEGSRLTVL.